Listed below are T cell receptor beta chains from one sample, sequenced in a study of control samples from healthy donors and cancer patients. The data were produced by immunoSEQ multiplex PCR, yet TCRdb's version contains in-frame clones alone and is incomplete. The data contain 100,000 to 150,000 clones, about 92% of them seen just once; the ten biggest clones take up around 0.52%. Sample: PBMCs. These receptors were taken from an elderly man with head and neck cancer. CDR3s include the opening cysteine and the closing phenylalanine or tryptophan.

cdr3_aa v_call
CATSGGARETQYF TRBV24-1
CASSPIRVSGANVLTF TRBV27
CASSHGLQGNYGYTF TRBV4-3
CASSHWLDPPGNTIYF TRBV7-2
CSVRVSDTQYF TRBV20-1
CASSLYRANTGELFF TRBV7-6
CSASFAGGAGAEQFF TRBV20-1
CATSREPAGSYEQYF TRBV15
CASSPRDRVGGYTF TRBV6-4
CASSFLSGRDLNGQYF TRBV5-1
CASRIGSTDTQYF TRBV12-3/TRBV12-4
CASRNRETGELFF TRBV2
CASSQQGRRTTNEKLFF TRBV6-6
CASSLTRAPNTEAFF TRBV7-2
CASSHRDPPGEQYF TRBV7-9
CASSPRDGYTF TRBV9
CAWQVLNTEAFF TRBV30
CSATSGGSTDTQYF TRBV29-1
CASSPSRLATTDTQYF TRBV6-2/TRBV6-3
CASSPNRGGTGELFF TRBV11-3
CASSPDTGELFF TRBV18
CASSFSGNEHNVLTF TRBV5-1
CASSIGQNQPQHF TRBV11-2
CSAARTGELFF TRBV20-1
CASSLGQGAVQPQHF TRBV5-6
CASSDRTAQETQYF TRBV2
CASSTLAGISNQPQHF TRBV19
CASSIVFGGSNQPQHF TRBV19
CASSLGGAGLETQYF TRBV7-2
CASSLRGGISPGANVLTF TRBV9
CASSDVSGRGETQYF TRBV5-1
CSVEASADTQYF TRBV29-1
CSVRQGNSNQPQHF TRBV29-1
CSASIGDPSLLFF TRBV20-1
CASSLDPALAGATGELFF TRBV5-1
CASSQDGGRDNSPLHF TRBV4-1
CASSLDGGASYEQYF TRBV7-2
CASSYDRQAGEQYF TRBV7-9
CASQVSGDAYEQYF TRBV5-1
CASSPPHLGGAGELFF TRBV18
CASSLAGGNYEQYF TRBV7-9
CSVGGTYEQYF TRBV29-1
CASSERTGGWFDQPQHF TRBV19
CATSQGAGTEAFF TRBV5-1
CAWSVQRQNYGYTF TRBV30
CASSIDRQPGGNYGYTF TRBV19
CASSPKGWGGQPQHF TRBV9
CASSQGLGEQYF TRBV4-3
CASSIRSSGSSSTGELFF TRBV19
CASSRVRDTDTQYF TRBV5-6
CAWNPSITSPLHF TRBV30
CASSYSLNGNTIYF TRBV6-2/TRBV6-3
CASSGPPDRSREQYF TRBV5-1
CASSQPAGGPSGELFF TRBV4-2
CASSDRGGTDTQYF TRBV6-1
CASSLVEGQPQHF TRBV7-8
CASRLQGENTIYF TRBV6-5
CASSQDPSGRLNTEAFF TRBV4-1
CASSSSKGATGGYTF TRBV27
CAWSVHRSHYGYTF TRBV30